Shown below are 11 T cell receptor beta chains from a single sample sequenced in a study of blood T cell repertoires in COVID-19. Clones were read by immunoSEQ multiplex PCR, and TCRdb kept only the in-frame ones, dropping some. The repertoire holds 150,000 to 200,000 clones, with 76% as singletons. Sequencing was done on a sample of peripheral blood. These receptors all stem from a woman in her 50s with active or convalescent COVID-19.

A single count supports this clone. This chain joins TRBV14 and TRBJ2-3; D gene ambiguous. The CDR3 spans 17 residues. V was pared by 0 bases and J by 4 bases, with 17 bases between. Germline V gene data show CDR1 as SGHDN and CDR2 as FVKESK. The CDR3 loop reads CASSQDSPRWSSDTQYF. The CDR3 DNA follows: TGTGCCAGCAGCCAAGATTCGCCGAGGTGGTCTTCAGATACGCAGTATTTT.

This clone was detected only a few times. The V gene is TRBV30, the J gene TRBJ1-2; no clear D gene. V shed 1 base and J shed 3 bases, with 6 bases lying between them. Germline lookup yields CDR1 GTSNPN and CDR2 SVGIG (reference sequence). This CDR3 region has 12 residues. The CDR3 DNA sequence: TGTGCCTGGAGTGAGAGGTACTATGGCTACACCTTC. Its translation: CAWSERYYGYTF.

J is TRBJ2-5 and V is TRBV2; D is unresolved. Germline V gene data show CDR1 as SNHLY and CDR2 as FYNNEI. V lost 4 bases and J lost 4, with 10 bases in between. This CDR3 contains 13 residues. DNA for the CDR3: TGTGCCAGCAGTGCCAACCGGGTAGAGACCCAGTACTTC. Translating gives CASSANRVETQYF.

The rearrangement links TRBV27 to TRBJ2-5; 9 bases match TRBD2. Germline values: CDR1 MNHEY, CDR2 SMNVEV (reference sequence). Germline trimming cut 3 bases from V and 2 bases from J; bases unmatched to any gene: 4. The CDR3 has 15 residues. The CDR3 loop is CASSFGLAGQETQYF. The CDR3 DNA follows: TGTGCCAGCAGTTTTGGGCTAGCGGGGCAAGAGACCCAGTACTTC.

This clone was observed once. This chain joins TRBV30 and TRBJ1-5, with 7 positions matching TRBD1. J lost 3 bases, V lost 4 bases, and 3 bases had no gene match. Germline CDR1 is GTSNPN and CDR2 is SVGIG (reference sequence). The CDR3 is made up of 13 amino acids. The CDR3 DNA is TGTGCCTGGAAGGGACAGAACAATCAGCCCCAGCATTTT. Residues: CAWKGQNNQPQHF.

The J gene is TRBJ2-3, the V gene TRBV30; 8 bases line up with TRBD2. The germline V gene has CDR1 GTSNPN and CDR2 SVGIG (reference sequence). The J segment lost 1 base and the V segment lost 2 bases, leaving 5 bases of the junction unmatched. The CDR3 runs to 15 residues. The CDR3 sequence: CAWSSRGGRTDTQYF. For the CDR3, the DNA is TGTGCCTGGAGTTCTCGGGGGGGCCGCACAGATACGCAGTATTTT.

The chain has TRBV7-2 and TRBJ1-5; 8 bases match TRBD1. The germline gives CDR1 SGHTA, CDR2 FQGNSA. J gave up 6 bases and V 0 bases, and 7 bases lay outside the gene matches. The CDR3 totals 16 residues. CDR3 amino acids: CASSLAGTGPRQPQHF. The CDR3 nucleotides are TGTGCCAGCAGCTTAGCGGGGACAGGCCCTCGTCAGCCCCAGCATTTT.

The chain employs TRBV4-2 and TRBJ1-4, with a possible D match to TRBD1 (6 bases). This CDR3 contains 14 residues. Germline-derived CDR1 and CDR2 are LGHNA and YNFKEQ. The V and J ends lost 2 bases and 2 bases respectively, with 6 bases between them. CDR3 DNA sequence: TGTGCCAGCAGCCAAACAGGGACTAATGAAAAACTGTTTTTT. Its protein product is CASSQTGTNEKLFF.

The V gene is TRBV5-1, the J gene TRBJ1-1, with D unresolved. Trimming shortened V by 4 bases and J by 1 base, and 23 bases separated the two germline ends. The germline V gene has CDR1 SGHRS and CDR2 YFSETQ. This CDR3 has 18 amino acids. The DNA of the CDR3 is TGCGCCAGCAGCCATAACCCCGGTTTTGGAGGGAGGAACACTGAAGCTTTCTTT. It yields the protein CASSHNPGFGGRNTEAFF.

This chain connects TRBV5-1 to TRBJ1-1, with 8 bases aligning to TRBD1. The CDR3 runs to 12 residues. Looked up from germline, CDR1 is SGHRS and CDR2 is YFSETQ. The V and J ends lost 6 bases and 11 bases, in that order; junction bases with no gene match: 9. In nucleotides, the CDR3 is TGCGCCAGCACCCCGCCAGGGGGCGCGGCTTTCTTT. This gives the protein CASTPPGGAAFF.

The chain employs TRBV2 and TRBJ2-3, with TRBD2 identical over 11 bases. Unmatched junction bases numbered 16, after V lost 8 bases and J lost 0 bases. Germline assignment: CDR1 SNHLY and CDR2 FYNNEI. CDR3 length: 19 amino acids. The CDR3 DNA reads TGTGCCAGCTCCCGTAGGGTAGCGGGAGGGCTAATCAGCACAGATACGCAGTATTTT. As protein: CASSRRVAGGLISTDTQYF.